Given below is one T cell receptor (beta chain) in context. Its target is unknown. The data originate from a study of T cell responses to AZD1222 COVID-19 vaccine. Points from the study as a whole: Unmutated regions of variants are reportedly targeted by nearly half of spike-specific TCRs. Donor demographics were predominantly white British with a female majority; clonal diversity may be underestimated.

Data came from immunoSEQ multiplex PCR; TCRdb stores just in-frame clones and leaves some out. The sample has 200,000 or so clones, 85% to 90% seen once. Trimming removed 1 base at V and 0 bases at J, with 10 bases between. The CDR3 is 16 amino acids. Germline lookup yields CDR1 MGHRA and CDR2 YSYEKL. The input for sequencing was peripheral blood, taken on day 0 of AZD1222 vaccination. The source of this sequence is an adult in good health. The chain uses TRBV4-1 and TRBJ1-3; D perhaps matches TRBD1 (5 bases). This CDR3 reads CASSQVEGFSGNTIYF. Written as DNA, the CDR3 is TGCGCCAGCAGCCAAGTGGAGGGGTTCTCTGGAAACACCATATATTTT.